The TCR beta chain described here comes from a study of T cell repertoires in cytomegalovirus infection. Details on this clonotype: The target antigen is unknown.

The germline V gene encodes CDR1 MNHNS and CDR2 SASEGT. The ends were cut back, 5 bases at V and 3 bases at J, with 11 bases in the middle. The length of the CDR3 is 13 residues. MiXCR was run by TCRdb on the reads, yielding one entry per CDR3 protein. The profile shows 700,000 to 950,000 distinct CDR3 sequences, approximately 29% of them singletons. The TCR was taken from a human donor in good health (CMV status not recorded). Some clones in this sample may be carry-over from other donors' samples. This specimen consisted of cultured CD8+ T cells from PBMCs, obtained from culture after CMV antigen stimulation. The chain couples TRBV6-1 to TRBJ2-7; no clear D gene. The CDR3 DNA follows: TGTGCCAGCAGTCCCAGGTCGAACTACGAGCAGTACTTC. Translating gives CASSPRSNYEQYF.